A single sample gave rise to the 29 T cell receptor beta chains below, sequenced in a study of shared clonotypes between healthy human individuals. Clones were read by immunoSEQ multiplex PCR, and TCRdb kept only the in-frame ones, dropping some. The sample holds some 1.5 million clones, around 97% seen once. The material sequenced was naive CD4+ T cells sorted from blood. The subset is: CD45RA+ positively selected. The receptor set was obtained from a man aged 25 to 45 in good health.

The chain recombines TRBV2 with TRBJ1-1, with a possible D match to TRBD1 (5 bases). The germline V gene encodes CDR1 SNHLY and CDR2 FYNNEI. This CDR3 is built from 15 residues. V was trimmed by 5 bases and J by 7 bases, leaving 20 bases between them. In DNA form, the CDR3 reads TGTGCCAGCAGTAAGGGGTATGGGGGTGGAAATGAAGCTTTCTTT. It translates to CASSKGYGGGNEAFF.

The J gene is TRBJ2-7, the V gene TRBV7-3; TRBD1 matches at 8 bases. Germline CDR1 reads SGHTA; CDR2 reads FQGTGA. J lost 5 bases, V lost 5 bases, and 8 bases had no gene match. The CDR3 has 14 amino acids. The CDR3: CASSPGAGGDEQYF. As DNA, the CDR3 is TGTGCCAGCAGCCCGGGGGCAGGGGGCGACGAGCAGTACTTC. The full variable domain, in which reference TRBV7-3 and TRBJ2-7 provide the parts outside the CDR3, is GAGVSQTPSNKVTEKGKYVELRCDPISGHTALYWYRQSLGQGPEFLIYFQGTGAADDSGLPNDRFFAVRPEGSVSTLKIQRTERGDSAVYLCASSPGAGGDEQYFGPGTRLTVT.

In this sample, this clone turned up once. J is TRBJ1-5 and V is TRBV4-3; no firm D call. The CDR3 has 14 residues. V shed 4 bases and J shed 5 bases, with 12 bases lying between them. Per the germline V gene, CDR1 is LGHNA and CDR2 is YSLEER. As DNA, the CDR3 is TGCGCCAGCAGCCCCAGATTGATACATCAGCCCCAGCATTTT. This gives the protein CASSPRLIHQPQHF.

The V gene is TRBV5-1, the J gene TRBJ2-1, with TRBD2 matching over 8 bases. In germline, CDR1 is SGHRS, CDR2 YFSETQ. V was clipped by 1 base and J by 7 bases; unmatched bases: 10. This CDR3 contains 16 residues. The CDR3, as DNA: TGCGCCAGCAGCTTGCTGCCTTTACGGGAGGGAAATGAGCAGTTCTTC. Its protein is CASSLLPLREGNEQFF. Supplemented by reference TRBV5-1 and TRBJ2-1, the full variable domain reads KAGVTQTPRYLIKTRGQQVTLSCSPISGHRSVSWYQQTPGQGLQFLFEYFSETQRNKGNFPGRFSGRQFSNSRSEMNVSTLELGDSALYLCASSLLPLREGNEQFFGPGTRLTVL.

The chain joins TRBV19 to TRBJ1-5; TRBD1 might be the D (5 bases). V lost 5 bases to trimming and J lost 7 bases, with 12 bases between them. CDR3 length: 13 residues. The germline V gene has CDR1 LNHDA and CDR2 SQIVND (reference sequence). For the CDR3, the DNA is TGTGCCAGTAGTCAGGGCCCCTTGCAGCCCCAGCATTTT. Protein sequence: CASSQGPLQPQHF.

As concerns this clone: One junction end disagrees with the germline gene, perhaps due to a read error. The CDR3 region is CASGFRGRSGHTF. The CDR3 DNA is TGTGCCAGCGGTTTCAGGGGGCGCTCGGGTCACACCTTC. V and J are TRBV28 and TRBJ1-2; 8 bases line up with TRBD1. Germline CDR1 is MDHEN and CDR2 is SYDVKM. This CDR3 contains 13 residues.

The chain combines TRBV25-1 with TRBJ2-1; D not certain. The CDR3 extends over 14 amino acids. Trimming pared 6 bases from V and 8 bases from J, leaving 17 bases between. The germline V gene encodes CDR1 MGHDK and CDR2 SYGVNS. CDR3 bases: TGTGCCAGCAGGGGTCAGGAAGTTTACCATGAGCAGTTCTTC. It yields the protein CASRGQEVYHEQFF.

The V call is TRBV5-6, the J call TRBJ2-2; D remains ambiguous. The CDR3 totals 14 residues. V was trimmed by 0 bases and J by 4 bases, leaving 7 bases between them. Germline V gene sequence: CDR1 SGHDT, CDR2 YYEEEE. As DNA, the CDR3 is TGTGCCAGCAGCTTGGTCCGTGTCACCGGGGAGCTGTTTTTT. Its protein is CASSLVRVTGELFF.

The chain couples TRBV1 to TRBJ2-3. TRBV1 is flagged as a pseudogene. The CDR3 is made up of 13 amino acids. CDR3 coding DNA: TGCACCAGCAGCCAAGAGGGGACAGATACGCAGTATTTT. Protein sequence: CTSSQEGTDTQYF.

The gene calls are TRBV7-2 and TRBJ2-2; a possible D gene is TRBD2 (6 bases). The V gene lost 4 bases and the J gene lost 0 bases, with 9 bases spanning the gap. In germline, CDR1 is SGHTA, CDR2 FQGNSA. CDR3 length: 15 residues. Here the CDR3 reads CASSYGTPNTGELFF. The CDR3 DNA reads TGTGCCAGCAGCTACGGGACTCCGAACACCGGGGAGCTGTTTTTT.

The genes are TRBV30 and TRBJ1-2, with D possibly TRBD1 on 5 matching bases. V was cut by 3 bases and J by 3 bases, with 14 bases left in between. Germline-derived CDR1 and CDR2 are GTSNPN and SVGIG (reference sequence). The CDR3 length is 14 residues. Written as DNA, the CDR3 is TGTGCCTGGAGGACAGTTGGGGGAGACTATGGCTACACCTTC. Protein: CAWRTVGGDYGYTF. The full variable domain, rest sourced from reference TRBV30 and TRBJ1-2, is SQTIHQWPATLVQPVGSPLSLECTVEGTSNPNLYWYRQAAGRGLQLLFYSVGIGQISSEVPQNLSASRPQDRQFILSSKKLLLSDSGFYLCAWRTVGGDYGYTFGSGTRLTVV.

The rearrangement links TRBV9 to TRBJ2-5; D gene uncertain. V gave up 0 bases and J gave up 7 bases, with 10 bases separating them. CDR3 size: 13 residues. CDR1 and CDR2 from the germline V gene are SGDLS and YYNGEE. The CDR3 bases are TGTGCCAGCAGCGTAGAGGGTCTGGGGACCCAGTACTTC. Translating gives CASSVEGLGTQYF.

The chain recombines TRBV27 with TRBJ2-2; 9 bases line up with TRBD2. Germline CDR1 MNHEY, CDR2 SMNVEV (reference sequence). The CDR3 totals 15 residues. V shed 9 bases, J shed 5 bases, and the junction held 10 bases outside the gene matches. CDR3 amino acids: CASAARLAGTGELFF. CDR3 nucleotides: TGTGCCAGTGCGGCCAGGCTAGCGGGAACCGGGGAGCTGTTTTTT.

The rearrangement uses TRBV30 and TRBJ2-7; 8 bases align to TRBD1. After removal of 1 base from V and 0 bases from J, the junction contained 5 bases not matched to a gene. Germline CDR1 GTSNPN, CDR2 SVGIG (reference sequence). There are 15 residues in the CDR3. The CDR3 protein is CAWSATGASSYEQYF. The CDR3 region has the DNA TGTGCCTGGAGTGCGACAGGGGCCAGCTCCTACGAGCAGTACTTC.

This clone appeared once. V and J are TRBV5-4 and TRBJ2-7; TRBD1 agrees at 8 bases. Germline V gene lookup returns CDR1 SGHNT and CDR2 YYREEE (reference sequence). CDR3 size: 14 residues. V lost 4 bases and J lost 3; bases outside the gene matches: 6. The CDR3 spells CASSLGTGFYEQYF. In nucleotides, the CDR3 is TGTGCCAGCAGCCTAGGGACAGGCTTCTACGAGCAGTACTTC.

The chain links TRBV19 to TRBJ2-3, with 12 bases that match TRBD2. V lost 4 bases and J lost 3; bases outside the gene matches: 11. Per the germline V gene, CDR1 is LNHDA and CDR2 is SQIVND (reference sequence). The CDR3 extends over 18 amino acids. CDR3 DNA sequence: TGTGCCAGTAGTACGAGGACTAGCGGGAATGGGGGGACAGATACGCAGTATTTT. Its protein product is CASSTRTSGNGGTDTQYF.

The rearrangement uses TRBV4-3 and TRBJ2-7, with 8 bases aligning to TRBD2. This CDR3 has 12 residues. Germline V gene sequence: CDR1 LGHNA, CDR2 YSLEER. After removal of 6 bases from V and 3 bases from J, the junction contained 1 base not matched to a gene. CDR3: CASRGLGYEQYF. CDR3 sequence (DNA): TGCGCCAGCAGGGGACTAGGCTACGAGCAGTACTTC.

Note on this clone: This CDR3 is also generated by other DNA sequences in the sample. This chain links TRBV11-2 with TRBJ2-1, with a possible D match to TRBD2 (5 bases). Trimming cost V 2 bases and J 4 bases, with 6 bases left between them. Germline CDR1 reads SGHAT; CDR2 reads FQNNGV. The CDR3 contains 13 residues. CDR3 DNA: TGTGCCAGCAGCTTACGAGGGTACAATGAGCAGTTCTTC. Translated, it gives CASSLRGYNEQFF.

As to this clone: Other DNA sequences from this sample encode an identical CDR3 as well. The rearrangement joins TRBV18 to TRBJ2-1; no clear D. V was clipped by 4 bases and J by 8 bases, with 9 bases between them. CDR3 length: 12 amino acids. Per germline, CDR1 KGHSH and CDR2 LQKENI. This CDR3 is CASSLGFYEQFF. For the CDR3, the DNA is TGTGCCAGCTCACTTGGCTTCTATGAGCAGTTCTTC.

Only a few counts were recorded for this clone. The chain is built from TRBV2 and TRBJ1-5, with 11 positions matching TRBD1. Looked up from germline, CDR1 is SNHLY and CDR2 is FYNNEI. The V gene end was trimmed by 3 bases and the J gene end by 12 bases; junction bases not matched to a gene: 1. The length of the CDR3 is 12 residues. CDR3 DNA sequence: TGTGCCAGCAGTGAGGGGACAGGGGGCCAGCATTTT. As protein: CASSEGTGGQHF.

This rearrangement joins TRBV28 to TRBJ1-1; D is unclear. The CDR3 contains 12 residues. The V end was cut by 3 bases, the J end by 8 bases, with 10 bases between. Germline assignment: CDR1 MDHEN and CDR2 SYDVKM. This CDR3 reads CASSFNEGEAFF. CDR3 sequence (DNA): TGTGCCAGCAGTTTTAACGAGGGAGAAGCTTTCTTT.

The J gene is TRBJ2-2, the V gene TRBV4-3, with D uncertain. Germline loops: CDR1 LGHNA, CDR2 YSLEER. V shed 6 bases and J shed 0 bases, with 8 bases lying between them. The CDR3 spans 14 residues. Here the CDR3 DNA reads TGCGCCAGCAGGATTCACGCGAACACCGGGGAGCTGTTTTTT. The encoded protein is CASRIHANTGELFF.

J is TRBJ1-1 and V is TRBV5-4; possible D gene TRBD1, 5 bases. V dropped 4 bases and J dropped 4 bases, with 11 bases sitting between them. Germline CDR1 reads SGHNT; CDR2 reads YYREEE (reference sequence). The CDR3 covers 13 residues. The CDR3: CASSGSGGTEAFF. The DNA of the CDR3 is TGTGCCAGCAGCGGTTCCGGGGGCACTGAAGCTTTCTTT.

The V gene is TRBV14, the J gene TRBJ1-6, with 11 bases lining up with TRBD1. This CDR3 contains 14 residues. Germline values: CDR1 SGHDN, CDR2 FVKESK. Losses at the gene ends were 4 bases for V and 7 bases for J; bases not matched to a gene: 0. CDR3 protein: CASSRDRGNSPLHF. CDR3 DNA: TGTGCCAGCAGCCGGGACAGGGGGAATTCACCCCTCCACTTT.

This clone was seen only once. The chain's CDR3 is CSVGEGNTIYF. Here the CDR3 DNA reads TGCAGCGTTGGCGAGGGAAACACCATATATTTT. The chain is built from TRBV29-1 and TRBJ1-3; D not certain. Germline V CDR1 and CDR2: SQVTM, ANQGSEA. The CDR3 consists of 11 residues. Trimming removed 4 bases from V and 4 bases from J, with 5 bases in between. The entire variable domain, with the rest obtained from reference TRBV29-1 and TRBJ1-3, is as follows: SAVISQKPSRDICQRGTSLTIQCQVDSQVTMMFWYRQQPGQSLTLIATANQGSEATYESGFVIDKFPISRPNLTFSTLTVSNMSPEDSSIYLCSVGEGNTIYFGEGSWLTVV.

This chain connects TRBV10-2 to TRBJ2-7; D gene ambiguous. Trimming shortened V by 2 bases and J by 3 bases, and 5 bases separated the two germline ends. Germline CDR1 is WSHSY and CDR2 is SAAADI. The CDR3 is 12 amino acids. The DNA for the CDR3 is TGCGCCAGCAGTGAGCAGTTCTACGAGCAGTACTTC. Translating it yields CASSEQFYEQYF.

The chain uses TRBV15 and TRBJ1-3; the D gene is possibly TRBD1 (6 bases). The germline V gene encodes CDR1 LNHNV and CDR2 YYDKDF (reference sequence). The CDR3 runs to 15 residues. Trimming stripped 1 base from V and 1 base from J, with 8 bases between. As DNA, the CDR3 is TGTGCCACCAGCAGAGCAGGGGATTCTGGAAACACCATATATTTT. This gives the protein CATSRAGDSGNTIYF.

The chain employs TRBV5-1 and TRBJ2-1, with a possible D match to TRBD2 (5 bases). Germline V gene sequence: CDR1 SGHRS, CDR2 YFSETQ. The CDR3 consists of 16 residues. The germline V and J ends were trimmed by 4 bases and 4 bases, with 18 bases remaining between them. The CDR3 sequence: CASSLLAGRIYNEQFF. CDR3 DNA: TGCGCCAGCAGCCTTTTGGCGGGCCGGATTTACAATGAGCAGTTCTTC.

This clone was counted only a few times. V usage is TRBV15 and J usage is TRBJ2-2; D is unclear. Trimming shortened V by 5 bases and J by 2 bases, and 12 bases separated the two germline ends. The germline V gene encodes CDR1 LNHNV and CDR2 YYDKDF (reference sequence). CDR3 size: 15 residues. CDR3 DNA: TGTGCCACCAGCGGAATAACGGGCAACACCGGGGAGCTGTTTTTT. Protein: CATSGITGNTGELFF.